The rows below give T cell receptor beta chains drawn from one sample of a study of blood T cell repertoires in COVID-19. Clones were read by immunoSEQ multiplex PCR, and TCRdb kept only the in-frame ones, dropping some. Here the sample spans roughly 42,000 clones, approximately 85% being singletons. Sequenced input: peripheral blood. The origin of the receptors is a human donor in a cohort sampled during active COVID-19. CDR3s leave out the opening cysteine and the closing phenylalanine or tryptophan. The order of the fields is clone size, V gene, J gene, CDR3 protein. Clone size, where shown, is once, few, many, or a class for clones that have expanded.

clone size: .; V gene: TRBV6-5; J gene: TRBJ1-1; CDR3 protein: ASTLQGNTEAF
clone size: .; V gene: TRBV28; J gene: TRBJ2-7; CDR3 protein: ASSNQYEQY
clone size: .; V gene: TRBV11-3; J gene: TRBJ2-3; CDR3 protein: ASSLGLAGGDTQY
clone size: .; V gene: TRBV2; J gene: TRBJ2-1; CDR3 protein: ASSPRQEGEQF
clone size: .; V gene: TRBV6-2/TRBV6-3; J gene: TRBJ2-5; CDR3 protein: ASSFKRGAQETQY
clone size: .; V gene: TRBV5-4; J gene: TRBJ2-7; CDR3 protein: ASSNKPGQGAYEQY
clone size: .; V gene: TRBV6-6; J gene: TRBJ2-2; CDR3 protein: ASTKADTGELF
clone size: .; V gene: TRBV7-6; J gene: TRBJ2-7; CDR3 protein: ASSLFQGPYEQY
clone size: .; V gene: TRBV19; J gene: TRBJ2-3; CDR3 protein: ASSIKSRVTDTQY
clone size: .; V gene: TRBV7-2; J gene: TRBJ1-3; CDR3 protein: ASSPMVAANTIY
clone size: .; V gene: TRBV7-9; J gene: TRBJ1-2; CDR3 protein: AINQGQGYT
clone size: .; V gene: TRBV12-3/TRBV12-4; J gene: TRBJ1-2; CDR3 protein: ASSLTGAGGYT
clone size: .; V gene: TRBV19; J gene: TRBJ1-1; CDR3 protein: ASTPGQTTQNTEAF
clone size: .; V gene: TRBV5-1; J gene: TRBJ2-5; CDR3 protein: ASSLAQGSETQY
clone size: once; V gene: TRBV9; J gene: TRBJ2-1; CDR3 protein: ASSPRDRGPLSSYNEQF
clone size: .; V gene: TRBV10-3; J gene: TRBJ2-7; CDR3 protein: AISESRQGRYEQY
clone size: .; V gene: TRBV2; J gene: TRBJ2-5; CDR3 protein: ASRETSGRETQY
clone size: .; V gene: TRBV4-2; J gene: TRBJ2-7; CDR3 protein: ASTLKARRTGDGYEQY
clone size: .; V gene: TRBV12-3/TRBV12-4; J gene: TRBJ2-7; CDR3 protein: ASKVDTTYEQY
clone size: .; V gene: TRBV2; J gene: TRBJ2-5; CDR3 protein: ASSEPRETQY
clone size: .; V gene: TRBV5-6; J gene: TRBJ1-5; CDR3 protein: ASSLVGSNQPQH
clone size: .; V gene: TRBV6-5; J gene: TRBJ1-2; CDR3 protein: ASSYSGQAGYT
clone size: .; V gene: TRBV7-9; J gene: TRBJ1-2; CDR3 protein: ASSPTGIYGYT
clone size: .; V gene: TRBV24-1; J gene: TRBJ2-1; CDR3 protein: ATSSPSGGSYNEQF
clone size: .; V gene: TRBV5-1; J gene: TRBJ2-3; CDR3 protein: ASSWGDQDTQY
clone size: .; V gene: TRBV7-2; J gene: TRBJ1-3; CDR3 protein: ASSPTGRNTIY
clone size: .; V gene: TRBV5-5; J gene: TRBJ2-3; CDR3 protein: ASSWQLGNTQY
clone size: .; V gene: TRBV7-8; J gene: TRBJ2-1; CDR3 protein: ASSLGTGGREQF
clone size: .; V gene: TRBV19; J gene: TRBJ2-2; CDR3 protein: ASSSGGAGTGELF
clone size: .; V gene: TRBV3-1/TRBV3-2; J gene: TRBJ2-5; CDR3 protein: ASHPQGVEETQY
clone size: .; V gene: TRBV7-2; J gene: TRBJ2-3; CDR3 protein: ASRSRAGGADTQY
clone size: .; V gene: TRBV12-3/TRBV12-4; J gene: TRBJ2-5; CDR3 protein: ASSFVPRETQY
clone size: .; V gene: TRBV7-9; J gene: TRBJ2-3; CDR3 protein: ASSLTDTQY
clone size: .; V gene: TRBV3-1/TRBV3-2; J gene: TRBJ2-5; CDR3 protein: ASSQRGGQETQY
clone size: .; V gene: TRBV11-2; J gene: TRBJ2-5; CDR3 protein: ASSLDRERGGQETQY
clone size: .; V gene: TRBV29-1; J gene: TRBJ1-2; CDR3 protein: SVGTEGNNYGYT
clone size: once; V gene: TRBV5-4; J gene: TRBJ2-7; CDR3 protein: ASSLGGVKSSYEQY
clone size: .; V gene: TRBV5-1; J gene: TRBJ1-3; CDR3 protein: ASSLLGASGQENTIY
clone size: .; V gene: TRBV4-2; J gene: TRBJ2-7; CDR3 protein: ASSTLKTGVYEQY
clone size: .; V gene: TRBV7-6; J gene: TRBJ2-7; CDR3 protein: ASSPGTSGVYEQY
clone size: .; V gene: TRBV9; J gene: TRBJ2-1; CDR3 protein: ASSVLAGGYNEQF
clone size: .; V gene: TRBV18; J gene: TRBJ1-4; CDR3 protein: ASSPSRANNEKLF